This T cell receptor beta chain was sequenced for a study of OX40 agonist ivuxolimab in advanced cancers. Looking at the study overall: Patient treatment consisted of intravenous ivuxolimab administration every 2 weeks at 0.01 to 10 mg/kg. Partial responses were achieved by three patients, of whom one had hepatocellular carcinoma and two had cutaneous melanoma. Notes on the study in general: Expanded clones tended on average to be more numerous among CD8+ T cells than CD4+.

With regard to this clone: Its antigen is unidentified.

Germline-derived CDR1 and CDR2 are MNHNY and SVGAGI (reference sequence). The CDR3 runs to 12 residues. The V end lost 0 bases, the J end lost 4 bases, and 4 bases lay between the germline ends. Using immunoSEQ multiplex PCR, the repertoire was profiled, and TCRdb retains in-frame clones only, with some absent. The table lists about 85,000 clones, roughly 84% of them singletons. Sequenced material: CD4+ or CD8+ T cells sorted from blood, taken in a trial of the OX40 agonist ivuxolimab. The chain combines TRBV6-6 with TRBJ2-7; D not resolved. The TCR originated in an adult with an advanced solid tumor such as melanoma, head and neck, liver or kidney cancer. The CDR3 loop is CASSYSRYEQYF. In nucleotides, the CDR3 is TGTGCCAGCAGTTACTCTCGGTACGAGCAGTACTTC.